Each of the 29 T cell receptor beta chains below was sequenced from the same sample in a study of cytomegalovirus exposure and HLA in healthy donors. Use of 60 Vbeta and 13 Jbeta primers characterized the PCR. Generated by immunoSEQ multiplex PCR, the TCRdb table keeps only in-frame clones and is missing some. The data show around 200,000 clones, with around 85% seen just once and about 0.22% held by the top ten. The sequenced sample was PBMCs. Receptors were obtained from a girl aged 2 to 9 in good health and CMV-seronegative.

This clone showed up just once. The chain uses TRBV6-6 and TRBJ1-1; perhaps TRBD1 as D (5 bases). This CDR3 has 14 residues. Trimming pared 2 bases from V and 1 base from J, leaving 8 bases between. CDR1 and CDR2 (germline): MNHNY, SVGAGI (reference sequence). The CDR3: CASSYGQGNTEAFF. CDR3 bases: TGTGCCAGCAGTTACGGTCAGGGGAACACTGAAGCTTTCTTT.

The rearrangement uses TRBV18 and TRBJ2-1; D ambiguous. The CDR3 has 14 residues. CDR1 is KGHSH, CDR2 LQKENI, per germline. The V and J ends lost 5 bases and 4 bases respectively, with 12 bases between them. The CDR3 DNA reads as TGTGCCAGCTCAGAAAGACTTGGATACAATGAGCAGTTCTTC. Translation gives CASSERLGYNEQFF.

V usage is TRBV5-1 and J usage is TRBJ2-7, with TRBD1 matching 9 bases. CDR3 length: 14 amino acids. The V and J ends lost 2 bases and 5 bases, in that order; junction bases with no gene match: 5. Germline V gene sequence: CDR1 SGHRS, CDR2 YFSETQ. CDR3 coding DNA: TGCGCCAGCAGCTTAAGACAGGGGGGGGACGAGCAGTACTTC. It specifies CASSLRQGGDEQYF.

A few counts support this clone. The V gene is TRBV19, the J gene TRBJ1-5; tentatively, D is TRBD1 (5 bases). Germline loops: CDR1 LNHDA, CDR2 SQIVND (reference sequence). Trimming removed 5 bases from V and 7 bases from J, with 15 bases in between. CDR3 length: 14 residues. CDR3 protein: CASSPAGRNQPQHF. The CDR3 nucleotides are TGTGCCAGTAGTCCGGCAGGGCGTAACCAGCCCCAGCATTTT.

This chain's CDR3 is CASSLFRRTGMIHEQYF. The CDR3 nucleotides read TGTGCCAGCAGCTTGTTCCGCCGGACAGGGATGATCCACGAGCAGTACTTC. The V call is TRBV5-4, the J call TRBJ2-7; TRBD1 aligns across 8 bases. Germline V gives CDR1 SGHNT, CDR2 YYREEE (reference sequence). The CDR3 sequence is 17 residues long. The V and J ends lost 1 base and 5 bases, in that order; junction bases with no gene match: 14.

This clone has a single count. This sequence joins TRBV7-6 and TRBJ2-7, with D maybe TRBD1 (6 bases). Germline CDR1 and CDR2: SGHVS and FNYEAQ. This CDR3 comprises 15 residues. With 2 bases removed from V and 3 bases from J, the gap between germline ends came to 14 bases. The CDR3 reads CASSLIQGSYYEQYF. The DNA for the CDR3 is TGTGCCAGCAGCTTAATCCAGGGGTCTTACTACGAGCAGTACTTC.

V and J are TRBV5-1 and TRBJ1-1; D might be TRBD1 (6 bases). Germline V gives CDR1 SGHRS, CDR2 YFSETQ. This CDR3 is 17 amino acids long. Deletions cut 1 base from V and 1 base from J, with 17 bases between. CDR3 DNA: TGCGCCAGCAGCTTGTTCCAGGGGAGTCGGGCGAACACTGAAGCTTTCTTT. It yields the protein CASSLFQGSRANTEAFF.

This sequence joins TRBV28 and TRBJ2-7, with D maybe TRBD2 (5 bases). Germline values: CDR1 MDHEN, CDR2 SYDVKM. Trimming took off 6 bases at V and 0 bases at J, with 12 bases between the two ends. This CDR3 has 14 residues. In DNA form, the CDR3 reads TGTGCCAGCAGCCGAGCTAGCAGCTCCTACGAGCAGTACTTC. This translates into CASSRASSSYEQYF.

The gene calls are TRBV10-1 and TRBJ2-7; 12 positions match TRBD2. Germline CDR1 is WNHNN and CDR2 is SYGVQD (reference sequence). After removal of 5 bases from V and 1 base from J, the junction contained 9 bases not matched to a gene. The CDR3 consists of 17 residues. The CDR3 nucleotides are TGCGCCAGCAGTTCCCCGACTAGCGGGGGCCTGTCCTACGAGCAGTACTTC. Translated: CASSSPTSGGLSYEQYF.

In this sample, this clone turned up a few times. The chain combines TRBV9 with TRBJ1-4; 9 bases map to TRBD1. CDR1 is SGDLS and CDR2 is YYNGEE in the germline V gene. V lost 4 bases to trimming and J lost 7 bases; unmatched junction nucleotides: 8. CDR3 length: 15 amino acids. The CDR3 bases are TGTGCCAGCAGCTCGAGGGGACAGGGAGTTGAAAAACTGTTTTTT. This encodes CASSSRGQGVEKLFF.

This clone occurred a few times. The gene calls are TRBV6-1 and TRBJ2-7; maybe TRBD1 (5 bases). There are 13 residues in the CDR3. In germline, CDR1 is MNHNS, CDR2 SASEGT. With 4 bases removed from V and 2 bases from J, the gap between germline ends came to 9 bases. CDR3 protein: CASSGTSTYEQYF. The DNA for the CDR3 is TGTGCCAGCAGTGGGACATCAACCTACGAGCAGTACTTC.

The genes are TRBV6-1 and TRBJ1-5; 9 bases map to TRBD1. CDR1 MNHNS and CDR2 SASEGT come from the germline V gene. V lost 4 bases and J lost 7; bases outside the gene matches: 11. The CDR3 contains 16 residues. CDR3 nucleotide sequence: TGTGCCAGCAGTGGGTTTCCGGGACAGGGACTACAGCCCCAGCATTTT. This codes for CASSGFPGQGLQPQHF.

The rearrangement links TRBV30 to TRBJ1-1; possibly TRBD1 for D (5 bases). Germline V gene data show CDR1 as GTSNPN and CDR2 as SVGIG (reference sequence). The CDR3 is 12 residues long. Between the trimmed V and J ends, which lost 6 bases and 5 bases, there was a span of 13 bases. CDR3 protein: CACLREGTEAFF. The CDR3 DNA reads as TGTGCCTGCCTCAGGGAGGGGACTGAAGCTTTCTTT.

The DNA of the CDR3 is TGCGCCAGCAGGGAGAGACAGGGAAAGACCCAGTACTTC. Protein: CASRERQGKTQYF. V usage is TRBV5-1 and J usage is TRBJ2-5, with TRBD1 identical over 7 bases. The ends lost 5 bases at V and 6 bases at J; junction bases unmatched: 7. This CDR3 has 13 amino acids. The V gene's germline CDR1 is SGHRS and CDR2 YFSETQ.

The chain links TRBV25-1 to TRBJ2-5; 11 bases agree with TRBD2. The CDR3 is made up of 15 amino acids. The V segment lost 5 bases and the J segment 5 bases; nucleotides outside the gene matches: 7. From germline, CDR1 is MGHDK and CDR2 SYGVNS. The CDR3 DNA follows: TGTGCCAGCAGTAACCTAGCGGGAGGTGGGGAGACCCAGTACTTC. Translating it yields CASSNLAGGGETQYF.

This chain joins TRBV18 and TRBJ1-4, with D tentatively TRBD1 (5 bases). This CDR3 spans 16 amino acids. The V gene lost 4 bases and the J gene lost 4 bases, with 16 bases spanning the gap. Germline assignment: CDR1 KGHSH and CDR2 LQKENI. CDR3 sequence reads: CASSLPGPGVNEKLFF. The CDR3 DNA is TGTGCCAGCTCACTACCGGGACCGGGAGTTAATGAAAAACTGTTTTTT.

This chain joins TRBV1 and TRBJ2-5; the D call TRBD2 from the table was never checked on the DNA. TRBV1 is reported as a pseudogene. This CDR3 contains 16 residues. Here the CDR3 reads CTSSPTGLYNQETQYF. In nucleotides, the CDR3 is TGCACCAGCAGCCCGACGGGACTATACAACCAAGAGACCCAGTACTTC.

The chain has TRBV10-3 and TRBJ2-7; 9 bases match TRBD1. The ends lost 6 bases at V and 3 bases at J; junction bases unmatched: 6. The CDR3 is 14 residues long. Germline V lookup: CDR1 ENHRY, CDR2 SYGVKD. The CDR3 sequence: CAISPGQGRYEQYF. As DNA, the CDR3 is TGTGCCATCAGCCCGGGACAGGGCCGCTACGAGCAGTACTTC.

V is TRBV13 and J is TRBJ2-7; tentative D call: TRBD2 (5 bases). The V end was cut by 2 bases, the J end by 6 bases, with 17 bases between. CDR1 and CDR2 from the germline V gene are PRHDT and FYEKMQ (reference sequence). This CDR3 comprises 15 residues. In DNA form, the CDR3 reads TGTGCCAGCAGCTTACCCCGGGGAGTCGGGCCCGAGCAGTACTTC. This codes for CASSLPRGVGPEQYF. The entire variable domain, with the rest obtained from reference TRBV13 and TRBJ2-7, is as follows: AAGVIQSPRHLIKEKRETATLKCYPIPRHDTVYWYQQGPGQDPQFLISFYEKMQSDKGSIPDRFSAQQFSDYHSELNMSSLELGDSALYFCASSLPRGVGPEQYFGPGTRLTVT.

The rearrangement joins TRBV19 to TRBJ2-2; 11 nucleotides align to TRBD1. Trimming at V came to 3 bases and at J to 3 bases, leaving 9 bases not matched to a gene. Germline V gene data show CDR1 as LNHDA and CDR2 as SQIVND (reference sequence). The CDR3 runs to 18 residues. The CDR3 spells CASSMPGQGGRHTGELFF. CDR3 nucleotides: TGTGCCAGTAGTATGCCGGGACAGGGGGGAAGACACACCGGGGAGCTGTTTTTT.

This chain uses TRBV18 with TRBJ2-1; weak D call: TRBD2 (5 bases). CDR1 and CDR2 (germline): KGHSH, LQKENI. Trimming pared 3 bases from V and 7 bases from J, leaving 10 bases between. The CDR3 has 13 residues. CDR3 protein: CASSPNAGNEQFF. Written as DNA, the CDR3 is TGTGCCAGCTCACCTAATGCGGGTAATGAGCAGTTCTTC.

The CDR3 nucleotides read TGTGCCAGCAGCAAGGAATGCGGGGCTGCAAGGGAGACCCAGTACTTC. This encodes CASSKECGAARETQYF. The chain has TRBV21-1 and TRBJ2-5; TRBD2 is taken as the D call from the table, unchecked against the DNA. TRBV21-1 is an annotated pseudogene. The CDR3 is 16 residues long.

The chain carries TRBV19 and TRBJ2-3; D unclear. The germline V and J ends were trimmed by 5 bases and 2 bases, with 2 bases remaining between them. Germline assignment: CDR1 LNHDA and CDR2 SQIVND (reference sequence). The CDR3 has 11 amino acids. As DNA, the CDR3 is TGTGCCAGTAGTCACACAGATACGCAGTATTTT. It is translated as CASSHTDTQYF. Based on the CDR3 plus reference TRBV19 and TRBJ2-3, the full variable domain is DGGITQSPKYLFRKEGQNVTLSCEQNLNHDAMYWYRQDPGQGLRLIYYSQIVNDFQKGDIAEGYSVSREKKESFPLTVTSAQKNPTAFYLCASSHTDTQYFGPGTRLTVL.

J is TRBJ2-2 and V is TRBV6-5; D is ambiguous. Trimming removed 4 bases at V and 5 bases at J, with 8 bases between. The CDR3 length is 13 residues. The germline CDR1 and CDR2 sequences are MNHEY and SVGAGI. The CDR3 loop is CASSFLGTGELFF. The CDR3 DNA follows: TGTGCCAGCAGTTTCCTAGGAACCGGGGAGCTGTTTTTT.

The rearrangement uses TRBV2 and TRBJ1-1; 9 positions agree with TRBD1. V lost 2 bases and J lost 3; bases outside the gene matches: 7. The CDR3 is 16 residues long. From germline, CDR1 is SNHLY and CDR2 FYNNEI. The CDR3 nucleotides read TGTGCCAGCAGTGAAAAACAGGGGGCGACGGACACTGAAGCTTTCTTT. Translation: CASSEKQGATDTEAFF. Full variable domain (rest looked up from reference TRBV2 and TRBJ1-1): EPEVTQTPSHQVTQMGQEVILRCVPISNHLYFYWYRQILGQKVEFLVSFYNNEISEKSEIFDDQFSVERPDGSNFTLKIRSTKLEDSAMYFCASSEKQGATDTEAFFGQGTRLTVV.

This clone has more than one count but fewer than ten. This rearrangement joins TRBV5-1 to TRBJ2-1; the match to TRBD2 covers 7 bases. The CDR3 is 15 residues long. From germline, CDR1 is SGHRS and CDR2 YFSETQ. The V and J ends lost 2 bases and 6 bases, in that order; junction bases with no gene match: 8. CDR3 amino acids: CASSLTGGDRNEQFF. The DNA for the CDR3 is TGCGCCAGCAGCTTAACGGGGGGAGACCGCAATGAGCAGTTCTTC. The full variable domain, completed using reference TRBV5-1 and TRBJ2-1, is KAGVTQTPRYLIKTRGQQVTLSCSPISGHRSVSWYQQTPGQGLQFLFEYFSETQRNKGNFPGRFSGRQFSNSRSEMNVSTLELGDSALYLCASSLTGGDRNEQFFGPGTRLTVL.

The rearrangement links TRBV5-6 to TRBJ2-5; D might be TRBD1 (6 bases). Germline CDR1 is SGHDT and CDR2 is YYEEEE. V was pared by 0 bases and J by 5 bases, with 14 bases between. The CDR3 is 15 amino acids. CDR3 DNA: TGTGCCAGCAGCTTGGGTGTGGGGGCGTGGGAGACCCAGTACTTC. The encoded protein is CASSLGVGAWETQYF.

The CDR3 sequence is CASSVGGEGIQYF. The CDR3 bases are TGTGCCAGCAGCGTAGGCGGGGAGGGCATTCAGTACTTC. The V gene is TRBV9, the J gene TRBJ2-4; 7 nucleotides line up with TRBD2. CDR1 and CDR2 (germline): SGDLS, YYNGEE. V lost 0 bases to trimming and J lost 9 bases; unmatched junction nucleotides: 3. This CDR3 has 13 amino acids.

The gene calls are TRBV7-2 and TRBJ2-3, with D maybe TRBD2 (6 bases). The CDR3 sequence is 17 residues long. In germline, CDR1 is SGHTA, CDR2 FQGNSA. Trimming stripped 1 base from V and 2 bases from J, with 16 bases between. CDR3 residues: CASSLVGLGAATDTQYF. The DNA of the CDR3 is TGTGCCAGCAGCTTAGTGGGACTCGGAGCCGCCACAGATACGCAGTATTTT.